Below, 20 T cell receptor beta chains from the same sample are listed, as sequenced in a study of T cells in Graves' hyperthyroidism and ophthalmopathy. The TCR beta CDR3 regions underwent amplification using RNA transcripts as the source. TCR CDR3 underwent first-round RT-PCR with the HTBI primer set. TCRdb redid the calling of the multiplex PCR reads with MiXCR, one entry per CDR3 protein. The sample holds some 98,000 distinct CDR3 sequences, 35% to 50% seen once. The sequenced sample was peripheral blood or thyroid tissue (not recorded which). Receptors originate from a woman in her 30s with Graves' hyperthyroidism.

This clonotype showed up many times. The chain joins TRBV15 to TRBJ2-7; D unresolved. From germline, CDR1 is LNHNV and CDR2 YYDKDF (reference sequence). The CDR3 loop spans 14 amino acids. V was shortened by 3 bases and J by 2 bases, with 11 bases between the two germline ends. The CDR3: CATSSLVAPYEQYF. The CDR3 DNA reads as TGTGCCACCAGCAGCTTAGTCGCCCCCTACGAGCAGTACTTC.

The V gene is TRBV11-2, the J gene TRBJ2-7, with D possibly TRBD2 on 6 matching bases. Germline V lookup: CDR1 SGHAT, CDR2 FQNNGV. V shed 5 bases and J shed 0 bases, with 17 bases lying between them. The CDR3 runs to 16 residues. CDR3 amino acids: CASSLRPRRDSYEQYF. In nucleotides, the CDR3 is TGTGCCAGCAGCCTCCGACCGAGGCGGGACTCCTACGAGCAGTACTTC.

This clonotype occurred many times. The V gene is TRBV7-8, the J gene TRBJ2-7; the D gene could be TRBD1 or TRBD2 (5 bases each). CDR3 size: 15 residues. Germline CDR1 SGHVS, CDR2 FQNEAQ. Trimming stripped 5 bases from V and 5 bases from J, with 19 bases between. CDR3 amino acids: CASSVEGRSSDEQYF. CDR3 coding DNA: TGTGCCAGCAGCGTAGAGGGGCGATCGTCCGACGAGCAGTACTTC.

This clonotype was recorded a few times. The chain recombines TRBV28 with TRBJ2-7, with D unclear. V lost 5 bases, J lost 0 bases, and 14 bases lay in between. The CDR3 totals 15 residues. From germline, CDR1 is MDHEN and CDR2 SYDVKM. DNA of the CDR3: TGTGCCAGCAGTCTCCGGCCTGGGATCTCCTACGAGCAGTACTTC. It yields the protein CASSLRPGISYEQYF.

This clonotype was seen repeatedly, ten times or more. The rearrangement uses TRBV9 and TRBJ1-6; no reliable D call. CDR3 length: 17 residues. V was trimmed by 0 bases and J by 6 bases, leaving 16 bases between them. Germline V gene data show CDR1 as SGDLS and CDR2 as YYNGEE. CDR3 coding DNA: TGTGCCAGCAGCGTAGGTGGCGCGAGTCAAGTTAATTCACCCCTCCACTTT. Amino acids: CASSVGGASQVNSPLHF. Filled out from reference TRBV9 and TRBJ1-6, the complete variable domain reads DSGVTQTPKHLITATGQRVTLRCSPRSGDLSVYWYQQSLDQGLQFLIQYYNGEERAKGNILERFSAQQFPDLHSELNLSSLELGDSALYFCASSVGGASQVNSPLHFGNGTRLTVT.

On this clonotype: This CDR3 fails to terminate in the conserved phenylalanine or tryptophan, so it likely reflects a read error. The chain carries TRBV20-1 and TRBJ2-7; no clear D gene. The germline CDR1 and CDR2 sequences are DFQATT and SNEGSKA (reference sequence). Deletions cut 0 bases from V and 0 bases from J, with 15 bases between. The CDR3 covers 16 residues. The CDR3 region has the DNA TGCAGTGCTAGAGATCTGCAAAGGCTTTCCTCCTACGAGCAGTACCTC. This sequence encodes CSARDLQRLSSYEQYL.

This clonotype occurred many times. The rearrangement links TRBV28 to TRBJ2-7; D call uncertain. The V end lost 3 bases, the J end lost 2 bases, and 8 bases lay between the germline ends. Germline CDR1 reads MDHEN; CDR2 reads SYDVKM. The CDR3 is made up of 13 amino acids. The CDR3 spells CASSFTATYEQYF. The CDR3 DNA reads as TGTGCCAGCAGTTTTACAGCTACCTACGAGCAGTACTTC.

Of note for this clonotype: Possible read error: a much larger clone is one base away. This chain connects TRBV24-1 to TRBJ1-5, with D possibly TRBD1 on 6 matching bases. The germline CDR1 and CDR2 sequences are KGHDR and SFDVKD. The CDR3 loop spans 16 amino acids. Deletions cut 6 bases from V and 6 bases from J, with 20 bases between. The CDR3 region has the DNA TGTGCCACCAGTTTACCTGGTGCGCTAGGGGGTCAGCCCCAGCATTTT. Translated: CATSLPGALGGQPQHF.

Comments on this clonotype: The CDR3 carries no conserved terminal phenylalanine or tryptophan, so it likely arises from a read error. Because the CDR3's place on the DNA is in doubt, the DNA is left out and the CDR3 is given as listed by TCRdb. CDR3 sequence reads: CASSLQGI. The V call is TRBV7-3, the J call TRBJ1-4; TRBD1, the table's D call, lacks a check against the DNA. The CDR3 is 8 residues long, counting both termini. Germline V lookup: CDR1 SGHTA, CDR2 FQGTGA.

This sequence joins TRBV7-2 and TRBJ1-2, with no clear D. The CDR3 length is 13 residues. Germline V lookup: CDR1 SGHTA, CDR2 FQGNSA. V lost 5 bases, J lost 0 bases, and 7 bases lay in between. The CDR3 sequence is CASSTWTNYGYTF. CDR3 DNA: TGTGCCAGCAGCACCTGGACTAACTATGGCTACACCTTC.

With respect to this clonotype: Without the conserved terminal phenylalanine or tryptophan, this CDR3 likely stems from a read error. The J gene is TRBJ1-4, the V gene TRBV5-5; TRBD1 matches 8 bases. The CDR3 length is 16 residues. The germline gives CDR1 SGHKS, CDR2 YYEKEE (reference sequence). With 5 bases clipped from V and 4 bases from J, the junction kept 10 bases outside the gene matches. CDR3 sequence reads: CASSKRQGQYNEKLFS. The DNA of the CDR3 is TGTGCCAGCAGTAAAAGACAGGGGCAGTATAATGAAAAACTGTTTTCT.

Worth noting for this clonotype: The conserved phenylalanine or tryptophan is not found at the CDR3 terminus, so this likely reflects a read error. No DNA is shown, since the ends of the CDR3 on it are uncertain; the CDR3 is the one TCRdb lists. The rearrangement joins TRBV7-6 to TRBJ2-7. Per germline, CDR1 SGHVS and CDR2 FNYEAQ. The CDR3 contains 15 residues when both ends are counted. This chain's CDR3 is CASSLALGRVYEQYL.

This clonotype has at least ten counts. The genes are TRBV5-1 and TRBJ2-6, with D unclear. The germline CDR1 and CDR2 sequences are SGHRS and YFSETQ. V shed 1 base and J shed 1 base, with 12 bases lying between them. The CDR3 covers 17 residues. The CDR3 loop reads CASSLSGSQSGANVLTF. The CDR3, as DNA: TGCGCCAGCAGCTTGTCAGGAAGCCAATCTGGGGCCAACGTCCTGACTTTC.

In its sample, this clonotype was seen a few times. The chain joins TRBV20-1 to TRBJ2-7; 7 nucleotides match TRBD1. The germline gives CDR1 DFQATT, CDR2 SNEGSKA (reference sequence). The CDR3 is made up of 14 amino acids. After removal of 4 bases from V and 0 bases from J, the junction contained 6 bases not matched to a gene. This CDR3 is CSATQGSSSYEQYF. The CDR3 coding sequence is TGCAGTGCTACACAGGGGTCGAGCTCCTACGAGCAGTACTTC.

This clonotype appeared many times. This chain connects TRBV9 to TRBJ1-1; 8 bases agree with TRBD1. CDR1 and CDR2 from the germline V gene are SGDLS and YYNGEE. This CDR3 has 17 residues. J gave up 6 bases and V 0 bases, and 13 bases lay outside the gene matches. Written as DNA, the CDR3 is TGTGCCAGCAGCGTAGGACTTCTTCAGACAGGGGATCCTGAAGCTTTCTTT. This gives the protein CASSVGLLQTGDPEAFF.

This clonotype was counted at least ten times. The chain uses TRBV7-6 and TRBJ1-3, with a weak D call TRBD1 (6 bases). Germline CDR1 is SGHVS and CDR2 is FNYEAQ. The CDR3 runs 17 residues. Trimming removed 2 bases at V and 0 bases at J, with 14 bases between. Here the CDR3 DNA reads TGTGCCAGCAGCTTATCGAGGGGGTTACTCTCTGGAAACACCATATATTTT. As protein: CASSLSRGLLSGNTIYF.

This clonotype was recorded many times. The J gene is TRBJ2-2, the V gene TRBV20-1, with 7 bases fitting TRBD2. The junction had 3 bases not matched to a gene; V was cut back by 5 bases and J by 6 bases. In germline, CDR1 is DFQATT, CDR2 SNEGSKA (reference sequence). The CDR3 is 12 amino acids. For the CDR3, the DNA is TGCAGTGCTTACGGACTAGCCGGGGAGCTGTTTTTT. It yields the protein CSAYGLAGELFF.

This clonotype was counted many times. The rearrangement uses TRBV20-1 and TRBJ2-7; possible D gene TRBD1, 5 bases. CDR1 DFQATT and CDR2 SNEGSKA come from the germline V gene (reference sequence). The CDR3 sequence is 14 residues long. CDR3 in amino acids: CSALRGSLSYEQYF. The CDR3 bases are TGCAGCGCACTAAGGGGCAGTCTCTCCTACGAGCAGTACTTC.

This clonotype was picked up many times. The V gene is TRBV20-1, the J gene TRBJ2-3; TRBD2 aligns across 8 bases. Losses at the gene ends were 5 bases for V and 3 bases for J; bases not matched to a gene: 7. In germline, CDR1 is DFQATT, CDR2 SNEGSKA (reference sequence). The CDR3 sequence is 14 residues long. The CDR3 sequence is CSALIAGRTDTQYF. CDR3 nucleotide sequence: TGCAGTGCTCTAATAGCGGGAAGAACAGATACGCAGTATTTT.

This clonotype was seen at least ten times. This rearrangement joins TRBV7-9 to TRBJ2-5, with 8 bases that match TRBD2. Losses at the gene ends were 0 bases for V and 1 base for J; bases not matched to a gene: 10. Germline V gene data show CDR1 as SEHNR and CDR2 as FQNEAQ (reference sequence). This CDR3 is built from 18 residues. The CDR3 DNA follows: TGTGCCAGCAGCTTAGCCCGATATGGCGGGAGGACCCAAGAGACCCAGTACTTC. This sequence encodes CASSLARYGGRTQETQYF.